The next 15 T cell receptor beta chains were all read from a single sample in a study of graft-versus-host responses after intestinal transplantation. The assay was immunoSEQ multiplex PCR, and TCRdb's table has in-frame clones only and misses some. There are about 25,000 clones in the sample; about 93% occur only once, and nearly 0.85% lies in the top ten. The specimen comprised PBMCs, sampled roughly 30 days after intestinal transplant. Receptors originate from a human patient who received an intestinal transplant, so some T cells may come from the graft donor.

The V call is TRBV5-1, the J call TRBJ2-3; D unclear. The CDR3 covers 14 residues. V was pared by 1 base and J by 6 bases, with 12 bases between. CDR1 is SGHRS, CDR2 YFSETQ, per germline. CDR3 region: CASSLRLEKDTQYF. DNA for the CDR3: TGCGCCAGCAGCTTGCGACTCGAGAAGGATACGCAGTATTTT.

This chain joins TRBV5-1 and TRBJ2-1, with D unclear. V was pared by 0 bases and J by 10 bases, with 11 bases between. The germline V gene has CDR1 SGHRS and CDR2 YFSETQ. The CDR3 contains 13 residues. CDR3 in DNA: TGCGCCAGCAGCTTGGCCCCGGTCACCGAGCAGTTCTTC. Translation: CASSLAPVTEQFF.

The chain recombines TRBV7-6 with TRBJ2-3, with 10 bases lining up with TRBD2. Germline-derived CDR1 and CDR2 are SGHVS and FNYEAQ. The CDR3 contains 13 residues. V trimming: 11 bases; J trimming: 2 bases; junction bases outside the gene matches: 4. CDR3: CASSGGNTDTQYF. The CDR3, as DNA: TGTGCCTCTAGCGGGGGAAACACAGATACGCAGTATTTT. Together with reference TRBV7-6 and TRBJ2-3, the CDR3 gives the full variable domain: GAGVSQSPRYKVTKRGQDVALRCDPISGHVSLYWYRQALGQGPEFLTYFNYEAQQDKSGLPNDRFSAERPEGSISTLTIQRTEQRDSAMYRCASSGGNTDTQYFGPGTRLTVL.

CDR3 in amino acids: CASSWASETTDTQYF. The CDR3 bases are TGCGCCAGCAGCTGGGCTAGCGAGACCACAGATACGCAGTATTTT. The J gene is TRBJ2-3, the V gene TRBV5-1; maybe TRBD2 (6 bases). The length of the CDR3 is 15 residues. Germline V gene data show CDR1 as SGHRS and CDR2 as YFSETQ. V lost 3 bases, J lost 2 bases, and 13 bases lay in between.

V and J are TRBV6-1 and TRBJ1-5, with TRBD1 matching 7 bases. Germline V lookup: CDR1 MNHNS, CDR2 SASEGT. The ends lost 7 bases at V and 6 bases at J; junction bases unmatched: 6. The CDR3 has 13 residues. For the CDR3, the DNA is TGTGCCAGCATGACCCAGGGGGGTCAGCCCCAGCATTTT. This sequence encodes CASMTQGGQPQHF.

This chain joins TRBV2 and TRBJ1-1, with D unclear. Germline V gene sequence: CDR1 SNHLY, CDR2 FYNNEI. Trimming left V 6 bases short and J 7 bases short, with 12 bases between. The CDR3 extends over 12 amino acids. This chain's CDR3 is CASRRDKIEAFF. CDR3 sequence (DNA): TGTGCCAGCAGGAGAGATAAAATTGAAGCTTTCTTT.

This chain joins TRBV19 and TRBJ2-1, with TRBD2 matching over 10 bases. The V gene end was trimmed by 5 bases and the J gene end by 9 bases; junction bases not matched to a gene: 16. The CDR3 length is 17 residues. Germline CDR1 is LNHDA and CDR2 is SQIVND (reference sequence). DNA of the CDR3: TGTGCCAGTAGTTTTCTAGCGGGGGAGATCTCCTACGGTGAGCAGTTCTTC. Protein sequence: CASSFLAGEISYGEQFF.

The rearrangement joins TRBV5-5 to TRBJ1-6; D not certain. The germline V gene has CDR1 SGHKS and CDR2 YYEKEE (reference sequence). There are 16 residues in the CDR3. Trimming took off 4 bases at V and 7 bases at J, with 18 bases between the two ends. CDR3 amino acids: CASSHVGQASNSPLHF. The CDR3 bases are TGTGCCAGCAGCCATGTCGGGCAGGCCTCAAATTCACCCCTCCACTTT.

The chain couples TRBV30 to TRBJ1-5; D might be TRBD1 (5 bases). Trimming pared 3 bases from V and 3 bases from J, leaving 9 bases between. Germline V gene lookup returns CDR1 GTSNPN and CDR2 SVGIG (reference sequence). The CDR3 spans 13 residues. CDR3 protein: CAWSFRDNQPQHF. The CDR3 DNA sequence: TGTGCCTGGAGCTTCAGGGACAATCAGCCCCAGCATTTT.

Only one count was recorded for this clone. The chain joins TRBV28 to TRBJ2-1; D is perhaps TRBD2 (6 bases). V lost 4 bases to trimming and J lost 5 bases, with 15 bases between them. Germline V gene lookup returns CDR1 MDHEN and CDR2 SYDVKM. The CDR3 sequence is 15 residues long. The CDR3 region is CASSYGKGGDNEQFF. CDR3 nucleotide sequence: TGTGCCAGCAGTTACGGCAAGGGAGGAGACAATGAGCAGTTCTTC.

The genes are TRBV11-2 and TRBJ2-3; tentatively, D is TRBD1 or TRBD2 (6 bases each). Germline V gene sequence: CDR1 SGHAT, CDR2 FQNNGV. The CDR3 sequence is 16 residues long. Deletions cut 4 bases from V and 1 base from J, with 15 bases between. CDR3 loop: CASSSNRGGRTDTQYF. DNA of the CDR3: TGTGCCAGCAGCTCGAACCGAGGGGGGCGCACAGATACGCAGTATTTT.

The chain uses TRBV5-5 and TRBJ2-7; tentatively, D is TRBD1 or TRBD2 (5 bases each). V was trimmed by 1 base and J by 3 bases, leaving 17 bases between them. Germline V gives CDR1 SGHKS, CDR2 YYEKEE (reference sequence). This CDR3 contains 16 residues. The CDR3: CASSLPGTAVGYEQYF. CDR3 bases: TGTGCCAGCAGCTTGCCCGGGACGGCGGTAGGCTACGAGCAGTACTTC.

This clone was seen a single time. The chain carries TRBV27 and TRBJ2-3; 10 bases are shared with TRBD2. CDR1 is MNHEY, CDR2 SMNVEV, per germline (reference sequence). V lost 4 bases, J lost 2 bases, and 12 bases stayed unmatched. The length of the CDR3 is 18 residues. The CDR3 sequence: CASSWGEAGGRNTDTQYF. The DNA of the CDR3 is TGTGCCAGCAGTTGGGGAGAAGCGGGGGGGCGTAACACAGATACGCAGTATTTT.

This clone has only one observation. This sequence joins TRBV6-5 and TRBJ2-5; TRBD1 aligns across 7 bases. Germline CDR1 MNHEY, CDR2 SVGAGI. J gave up 11 bases and V 6 bases, and 12 bases lay outside the gene matches. The CDR3 has 13 residues. The CDR3 sequence is CASRAGGTYGQYF. CDR3 DNA: TGTGCCAGCAGGGCAGGGGGAACCTACGGGCAGTACTTC.

The CDR3 protein is CASRGTGPNTEAFF. In nucleotides, the CDR3 is TGTGCCAGCAGGGGGACTGGGCCGAACACTGAAGCTTTCTTT. V gene TRBV9 combines with J gene TRBJ1-1; tentatively, D is TRBD1 (5 bases). The length of the CDR3 is 14 residues. The V and J ends lost 5 bases and 1 base respectively, with 12 bases between them. Looked up from germline, CDR1 is SGDLS and CDR2 is YYNGEE.